The 22 T cell receptor beta chains listed next were all sequenced from one sample in a study of T cell repertoires in cytomegalovirus infection. TCRdb re-called the reads through MiXCR, storing one row per CDR3 protein. The sample has under 95,000 distinct CDR3 sequences, about 45% seen once; the top ten hold approximately 93%. Their target antigens are unknown. The specimen comprised CD8+ T cells from cultured PBMCs, sampled from culture after CMV antigen stimulation. Receptors originate from a human donor in good health (CMV status not recorded). Some clones in this sample may be carry-over from other donors' samples.

The rearrangement uses TRBV6-6 and TRBJ2-2; 8 nucleotides align to TRBD2. Germline lookup yields CDR1 MNHNY and CDR2 SVGAGI (reference sequence). This CDR3 is built from 14 residues. V lost 7 bases to trimming and J lost 3 bases; unmatched junction nucleotides: 4. The CDR3 region has the DNA TGTGCCAGCACCCCGGGAGGGGACACCGGGGAGCTGTTTTTT. Amino acid sequence: CASTPGGDTGELFF.

This clonotype was seen only a few times. The chain links TRBV7-3 to TRBJ2-3, with D maybe TRBD2 (5 bases). The V and J ends lost 7 bases and 5 bases respectively, with 25 bases between them. There are 17 residues in the CDR3. Germline CDR1 is SGHTA and CDR2 is FQGTGA. The DNA of the CDR3 is TGTGCCAGCACCCCCAGAGGGCCGACCCCTCCGGGAGATACGCAGTATTTT. It is translated as CASTPRGPTPPGDTQYF.

This clonotype was found a few times. The chain links TRBV7-6 to TRBJ2-1; D possibly matches TRBD1 or TRBD2 (6 bases each). CDR3 length: 16 amino acids. Looked up from germline, CDR1 is SGHVS and CDR2 is FNYEAQ. V was pared by 5 bases and J by 5 bases, with 19 bases between. The CDR3 sequence is CASSPRGAGIDNEQFF. The CDR3 nucleotides read TGTGCCAGCAGCCCAAGGGGGGCAGGCATCGACAATGAGCAGTTCTTC.

The chain couples TRBV7-3 to TRBJ2-7, with D perhaps TRBD1 (6 bases). Germline CDR1 is SGHTA and CDR2 is FQGTGA. CDR3 size: 13 residues. Trimming cost V 4 bases and J 4 bases, with 11 bases left between them. The CDR3 region has the DNA TGTGCCAGCAGCTCACAGGGTGGGTACGAGCAGTACTTC. As protein: CASSSQGGYEQYF.

This rearrangement joins TRBV7-6 to TRBJ1-5; tentatively, D is TRBD1 (5 bases). The V gene's germline CDR1 is SGHVS and CDR2 FNYEAQ. The V gene lost 3 bases and the J gene lost 3 bases, with 12 bases spanning the gap. CDR3 length equals 15 residues. The DNA of the CDR3 is TGTGCCAGCAGCTTCCGGGCAGGGTTCAATCAGCCCCAGCATTTT. This translates into CASSFRAGFNQPQHF.

V is TRBV27 and J is TRBJ1-2; TRBD1 matches at 8 bases. Germline lookup yields CDR1 MNHEY and CDR2 SMNVEV (reference sequence). After removal of 4 bases from V and 8 bases from J, the junction contained 9 bases not matched to a gene. The CDR3 contains 14 residues. This CDR3 reads CASSSGTGEEGYTF. The DNA of the CDR3 is TGTGCCAGCAGTTCGGGGACAGGAGAGGAAGGCTACACCTTC.

The V call is TRBV20-1, the J call TRBJ2-7; D is unclear. Trimming removed 1 base from V and 2 bases from J, with 9 bases in between. The germline gives CDR1 DFQATT, CDR2 SNEGSKA (reference sequence). The CDR3 runs 13 residues. CDR3 in amino acids: CSARGFAPYEQYF. The CDR3 DNA sequence: TGCAGTGCTAGAGGCTTCGCACCCTACGAGCAGTACTTC.

J is TRBJ2-1 and V is TRBV5-6, with 13 bases that match TRBD2. CDR1 SGHDT and CDR2 YYEEEE come from the germline V gene. Germline trimming cut 0 bases from V and 7 bases from J; bases unmatched to any gene: 10. CDR3 length: 18 residues. The CDR3 region has the DNA TGTGCCAGCAGCTTGGCCGTACTAGCGGGAGGGCCAAGGAATGAGCAGTTCTTC. This gives the protein CASSLAVLAGGPRNEQFF.

This clonotype was detected many times. V is TRBV7-8 and J is TRBJ2-4; possibly TRBD2 for D (5 bases). Per the germline V gene, CDR1 is SGHVS and CDR2 is FQNEAQ. CDR3 size: 14 residues. V lost 1 base and J 4 bases, leaving 8 bases between the germline ends. The CDR3 region is CASSLVRVKNIQYF. The CDR3 DNA sequence: TGTGCCAGCAGCTTAGTGCGGGTGAAAAACATTCAGTACTTC.

The rearrangement joins TRBV3-1 to TRBJ2-3; 10 bases align to TRBD2. CDR1 and CDR2 from the germline V gene are LGHDT and YNNKEL (reference sequence). This CDR3 comprises 15 residues. Trimming took 5 bases from V and 2 from J; bases not matched to a gene: 4. The CDR3: CASSLGTSATDTQYF. CDR3 DNA: TGTGCCAGCAGCTTGGGGACTAGCGCCACAGATACGCAGTATTTT.

The chain combines TRBV27 with TRBJ2-5; possible D gene TRBD1, 6 bases. The CDR3 has 13 amino acids. V was cut by 2 bases and J by 2 bases, with 6 bases left in between. Germline V gene data show CDR1 as MNHEY and CDR2 as SMNVEV (reference sequence). The CDR3 is CASSLGQQETQYF. CDR3 nucleotides: TGTGCCAGCAGTTTAGGACAGCAAGAGACCCAGTACTTC.

This chain uses TRBV19 with TRBJ1-5; D is uncertain. Trimming stripped 7 bases from V and 0 bases from J, with 13 bases between. The length of the CDR3 is 15 residues. The V gene's germline CDR1 is LNHDA and CDR2 SQIVND (reference sequence). The CDR3 here is CASIVREGSNQPQHF. The CDR3 nucleotides read TGTGCCAGTATAGTGAGGGAAGGTAGCAATCAGCCCCAGCATTTT.

This clonotype has only a few counts. The chain is built from TRBV4-1 and TRBJ1-1, with 9 bases that match TRBD1. With 1 base clipped from V and 3 bases from J, the junction kept 6 bases outside the gene matches. This CDR3 has 16 residues. Germline V gene data show CDR1 as MGHRA and CDR2 as YSYEKL. CDR3 residues: CASSQAPGQGYTEAFF. The CDR3 DNA reads TGCGCCAGCAGCCAAGCCCCGGGACAGGGATACACTGAAGCTTTCTTT.

The V and J genes are TRBV18 and TRBJ2-2; a weak D match, TRBD2 (5 bases). This CDR3 is built from 14 residues. The V gene lost 8 bases and the J gene lost 2 bases, with 12 bases spanning the gap. CDR1 is KGHSH and CDR2 is LQKENI in the germline V gene. The CDR3: CASEGAPNTGELFF. CDR3 in DNA: TGTGCCAGCGAGGGAGCTCCCAACACCGGGGAGCTGTTTTTT.

The CDR3 sequence is CASSLDSVNYEQYF. CDR3 nucleotides: TGTGCCAGCAGCTTAGACTCCGTGAACTACGAGCAGTACTTC. The rearrangement links TRBV5-8 to TRBJ2-7, with D unclear. The CDR3 has 14 amino acids. V lost 2 bases, J lost 3 bases, and 12 bases lay in between. Germline V CDR1 and CDR2: SGHTS, YDEGEE.

A word on this clonotype: A much larger clone lies a single base off, so this may be a read error. The final CDR3 position lacks the conserved phenylalanine or tryptophan, pointing to a likely read error. This chain links TRBV7-4 with TRBJ2-1; no firm D call. The CDR3 length is 12 residues. V was cut by 1 base and J by 10 bases, with 8 bases left in between. Germline loops: CDR1 SGHVT, CDR2 SQSDAQ. DNA for the CDR3: TGTGCCAGCAGCTTAGTTGGAGCGGAGCAGTTCTTA. This sequence encodes CASSLVGAEQFL.

This clonotype has only a few counts. The chain has TRBV7-3 and TRBJ2-3; unclear D gene. V lost 5 bases and J lost 0, with 12 bases in between. The CDR3 contains 15 residues. Germline values: CDR1 SGHTA, CDR2 FQGTGA. CDR3 nucleotide sequence: TGTGCCAGCAGCCTTGAAGACTCAAGCACAGATACGCAGTATTTT. This gives the protein CASSLEDSSTDTQYF.

The chain is built from TRBV6-2 or TRBV6-3 and TRBJ2-7; a weak D match, TRBD1 (6 bases). There are 15 residues in the CDR3. Germline CDR1 and CDR2: MNHEY and SVGEGT. V shed 5 bases and J shed 1 base, with 15 bases lying between them. CDR3 sequence: CASSQYVDSSYEQYF. The CDR3 nucleotides read TGTGCCAGCAGTCAATATGTGGACAGTTCCTACGAGCAGTACTTC.

This clonotype was detected only a few times. This rearrangement joins TRBV7-8 to TRBJ2-7, with D tentatively TRBD1 or TRBD2 (5 bases each). CDR3 length: 14 residues. Deletions cut 5 bases from V and 5 bases from J, with 16 bases between. Germline loops: CDR1 SGHVS, CDR2 FQNEAQ. The CDR3 nucleotides read TGTGCCAGCAGCCCGACTCCGGGGCGAAACGAGCAGTACTTC. This sequence encodes CASSPTPGRNEQYF.

The chain couples TRBV4-2 to TRBJ1-1, with 10 bases matching TRBD1. Germline CDR1 LGHNA, CDR2 YNFKEQ. CDR3 length: 18 residues. V gave up 1 base and J gave up 1 base; unmatched junction bases: 9. The CDR3 is CASSQVGGTGVRNTEAFF. Written as DNA, the CDR3 is TGTGCCAGCAGCCAAGTCGGAGGGACAGGGGTTAGGAACACTGAAGCTTTCTTT.

The rearrangement uses TRBV7-6 and TRBJ2-7, with 11 bases that match TRBD2. CDR3 length: 16 amino acids. J was trimmed by 6 bases and V by 1 base; bases with no gene match: 8. Germline lookup yields CDR1 SGHVS and CDR2 FNYEAQ. CDR3 in amino acids: CASSLDLSGRAVEQYF. In DNA, the CDR3 is TGTGCCAGCAGCTTAGACCTTAGCGGGAGGGCCGTCGAGCAGTACTTC.

This clonotype has just a few counts. The chain joins TRBV7-9 to TRBJ2-7, with a possible D match to TRBD2 (6 bases). V dropped 2 bases and J dropped 5 bases, with 10 bases sitting between them. The CDR3 runs 13 residues. Per germline, CDR1 SEHNR and CDR2 FQNEAQ (reference sequence). The CDR3 spells CASSLYGSHEQYF. As DNA, the CDR3 is TGTGCCAGCAGCTTATACGGGAGTCACGAGCAGTACTTC.